This is a list of T cell receptor beta chains from one sample in a study of CD4 T cells in relation to SARS-CoV-2 and coronaviruses. Generated by immunoSEQ multiplex PCR, the TCRdb table keeps only in-frame clones and is missing some. The data contain tens of thousands of clones, over 85% of them seen just once; the ten biggest clones take up roughly 0.21%. Sample: naive CD4+ T cells from PBMCs. These receptors came from a human donor in good health. CDR3s include the opening cysteine and the closing phenylalanine or tryptophan. Fields, in order: J gene, clone size, D gene, V gene, CDR3 DNA, CDR3 protein. A D gene is named only where the DNA matches it firmly. Where a row states a size, it is once, few, many or the class of an expanded clone; other rows omit it.

TRBJ1-6,NA,TRBD1,TRBV3-1/TRBV3-2,TGTGCCAGCAGCCAAGGACAGGGGTCCTATAATTCACCCCTCCACTTT,CASSQGQGSYNSPLHF
TRBJ1-4,NA,NA,TRBV5-1,TGCGCCAGCAGCTTGACCGGGAACAGTAATGAAAAACTGTTTTTT,CASSLTGNSNEKLFF
TRBJ1-4,NA,TRBD1,TRBV30,TGTGCCTGGGAGGGACAGCCAAATGAAAAACTGTTTTTT,CAWEGQPNEKLFF
TRBJ1-1,NA,NA,TRBV6-2/TRBV6-3,TGTGCCAGCAGTTACTCGGAAATTGGGGGGACTGAAGCTTTCTTT,CASSYSEIGGTEAFF
TRBJ2-1,NA,NA,TRBV7-2,TGTGCCAGCAGCTTAAATTCCTACAATGAGCAGTTCTTC,CASSLNSYNEQFF
TRBJ2-7,NA,TRBD1,TRBV6-2/TRBV6-3,TGTGCCAGCAGTTACGTTCACAGGGGGGCCTACGAGCAGTACTTC,CASSYVHRGAYEQYF
TRBJ2-7,NA,NA,TRBV2,TGTGCCAGCAGTCTAGAAGGGACCTCCTACGAGCAGTACTTC,CASSLEGTSYEQYF
TRBJ2-3,NA,NA,TRBV6-5,TGTGCCAGTAGTAGAGGGTCAGATACGCAGTATTTT,CASSRGSDTQYF
TRBJ1-1,NA,TRBD1,TRBV9,TGTGCCAGCAGCGTAGGGGGACAGAGGACGAACACTGAAGCTTTCTTT,CASSVGGQRTNTEAFF
TRBJ1-5,NA,TRBD1,TRBV29-1,TGCAGCGTTGCCGGGACAGGGGAACAGCCCCAGCATTTT,CSVAGTGEQPQHF
TRBJ2-1,few,TRBD2,TRBV5-1,TGCGCCAGCACCATTGGACTAGCGGCATACTACAATGAGCAGTTCTTC,CASTIGLAAYYNEQFF
TRBJ1-2,NA,TRBD1,TRBV5-6,TGTGCCAGCAGCTCAGGACAGGGGGCAAAATGGGGCTACACCTTC,CASSSGQGAKWGYTF
TRBJ2-7,NA,TRBD2,TRBV10-3,TGTGCCATCAGGGACAACATAGCGGGAGGTTCTTCCTACGAGCAGTACTTC,CAIRDNIAGGSSYEQYF
TRBJ2-3,NA,TRBD2,TRBV3-1/TRBV3-2,TGTGCCAGCAGCAGCACTAGCGGGACCACAGATACGCAGTATTTT,CASSSTSGTTDTQYF
TRBJ2-7,NA,TRBD1,TRBV5-1,TGCGCCAGCAGCATAAACAGGGGGACCTCCTACGAGCAGTACTTC,CASSINRGTSYEQYF
TRBJ1-4,NA,NA,TRBV19,TGTGCCAGTAGTATTGGGGGAAGGGCTAATGAAAAACTGTTTTTT,CASSIGGRANEKLFF
TRBJ1-4,NA,NA,TRBV6-1,TGTGCCAGCAGTGACCCTGGGGCCTCCCCTGAAAAACTGTTTTTT,CASSDPGASPEKLFF
TRBJ1-2,NA,NA,TRBV5-1,TGCGCCAGCAGCTTCGACGGACTCTATGGCTACACCTTC,CASSFDGLYGYTF
TRBJ2-4,NA,TRBD2,TRBV28,TGTGCCAGCAGTGGCACCCCCCCTAGCGGGGGGAACATTCAGTACTTC,CASSGTPPSGGNIQYF
TRBJ2-3,NA,TRBD2,TRBV19,TGTGCCAGTAGTACACAGCTTGGGAGGGCAGATACGCAGTATTTT,CASSTQLGRADTQYF
TRBJ2-3,NA,TRBD2,TRBV10-3,TGTGCCATGCGGGAGGGCCTGACAGATACGCAGTATTTT,CAMREGLTDTQYF
TRBJ2-1,NA,NA,TRBV5-1,TGCGCCAGCAGCTTAGGACAGTTCGGCAATGAGCAGTTCTTC,CASSLGQFGNEQFF
TRBJ2-1,NA,TRBD2,TRBV4-3,TGCGCCAGCAGCCAAGACGCTAGCGGGGGGAATGAGCAGTTCTTC,CASSQDASGGNEQFF
TRBJ2-5,NA,NA,TRBV7-3,TGTGCCAGCAGCTTATCCCATCAAGAGACCCAGTACTTC,CASSLSHQETQYF
TRBJ2-2,NA,TRBD1,TRBV27,TGTGCCAGCCACCTTACAGGGGTGACCACCGGGGAGCTGTTTTTT,CASHLTGVTTGELFF
TRBJ2-1,NA,TRBD2,TRBV5-1,TGCGCCAGCAGTCGCGGACTAGCGGGAGAGGATGAGCAGTTCTTC,CASSRGLAGEDEQFF
TRBJ2-1,NA,NA,TRBV7-3,TGTGCCAGCAGCTCGCTAGTTGGCAATGAGCAGTTCTTC,CASSSLVGNEQFF
TRBJ2-7,NA,TRBD2,TRBV28,TGTGCCAGCAGTTTTGATTGGAGCGGGGCTCCCTACGAGCAGTACTTC,CASSFDWSGAPYEQYF